This section outlines one T cell receptor beta chain sequence together with its context. The antigen remains undetermined. Patients were ruled out by autoimmune disease history or systemic immunosuppression. The CDR3 totals 12 residues. With 4 bases removed from V and 2 bases from J, the gap between germline ends came to 8 bases. The V gene's germline CDR1 is SQVTM and CDR2 ANQGSEA. Only in-frame clones appear in the TCRdb table, and some are missing; sequencing was by immunoSEQ multiplex PCR. The top ten clones hold approximately 14% of a sample with about 15,000 clones, around 77% of them seen once. The record originates from a study of OX40 agonist ivuxolimab in advanced cancers. At the level of the study: The dose-escalation group included hepatocellular carcinoma, melanoma, renal cell carcinoma and head and neck cancer.

General study points: CD4+ T cells averaged fewer expanded clones than CD8+ T cells.

Sequenced here: CD4+ or CD8+ T cells sorted from blood, sampled in a trial of the OX40 agonist ivuxolimab. The J gene is TRBJ1-1, the V gene TRBV29-1; D is uncertain. This clonotype was obtained from an adult with an advanced solid tumor such as melanoma, head and neck, liver or kidney cancer. CDR3 loop: CSVGFSNTEAFF. Here the CDR3 DNA reads TGCAGCGTTGGGTTCAGTAACACTGAAGCTTTCTTT.